This entry is about one T cell receptor (beta chain). The antigen is not known. Total RNA input per TCR library was 3,500 to 4,500 ng. UMIs containing a 6-nucleotide sample barcode were added via template switching. TCRdb re-called the 5' RACE reads and shows each CDR3 protein once, DNA omitted. The sample table sets out around 370,000 distinct CDR3 sequences. This entry belongs to a study of monozygotic twins with inflammatory bowel disease. Whole-study findings and limits: IBD patients shared fewer clonotypes with others than healthy twins, especially with disease activity.

In germline, CDR1 is MNHNS, CDR2 SASEGT. This CDR3 contains 16 residues. Blood (approximately 2.7 ml) was collected from every donor individually. J is TRBJ1-1 and V is TRBV6-1; the D gene TCRdb calls, TRBD1, cannot be checked with no DNA. The sequence came from a human donor with ulcerative colitis or Crohn's disease, or a healthy co-twin of an affected twin (not recorded which). Specimen: blood. CDR3 loop: CASSGSYGQGNTEAFF.